The 2 T cell receptor beta chains below come from one sample, sequenced in a study of blood T cell repertoires in COVID-19. TCRdb keeps only in-frame clones here, not all; method: immunoSEQ multiplex PCR. The sample lists roughly 180,000 clones, 86% seen once, with over 7.5% in the top ten. The sequenced sample consisted of PBMCs or T cells enriched from blood (not recorded which). Every receptor here comes from a woman aged 30 to 39 who had recovered from COVID-19.

This chain connects TRBV28 to TRBJ1-5; D call uncertain. This CDR3 spans 14 amino acids. The ends were cut back, 7 bases at V and 6 bases at J, with 16 bases in the middle. The germline CDR1 and CDR2 sequences are MDHEN and SYDVKM. The DNA for the CDR3 is TGTGCCAGCAATATCCGCGAGCGGGGTCAGCCCCAGCATTTT. Protein product: CASNIRERGQPQHF.

This chain links TRBV19 with TRBJ2-5; D might be TRBD1 (5 bases). CDR1 and CDR2 from the germline V gene are LNHDA and SQIVND (reference sequence). The CDR3 is 15 amino acids. Trimming removed 9 bases from V and 3 bases from J, with 20 bases in between. The CDR3 loop is CASPQGPRREETQYF. The CDR3 bases are TGTGCCAGCCCTCAGGGCCCCAGAAGGGAAGAGACCCAGTACTTC.